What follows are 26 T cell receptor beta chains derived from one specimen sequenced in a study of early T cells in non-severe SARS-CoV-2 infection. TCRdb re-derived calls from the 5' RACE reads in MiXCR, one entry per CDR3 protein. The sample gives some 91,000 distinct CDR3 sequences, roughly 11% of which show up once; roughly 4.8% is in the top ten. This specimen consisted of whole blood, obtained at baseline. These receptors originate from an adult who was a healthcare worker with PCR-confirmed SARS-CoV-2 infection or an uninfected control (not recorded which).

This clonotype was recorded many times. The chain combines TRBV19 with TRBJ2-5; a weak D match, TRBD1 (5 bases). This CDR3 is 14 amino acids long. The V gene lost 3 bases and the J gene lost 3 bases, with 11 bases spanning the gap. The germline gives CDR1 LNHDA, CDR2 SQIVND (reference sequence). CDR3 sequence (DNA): TGTGCCAGTAGTATGTTGTTAGGGGAAGAGACCCAGTACTTC. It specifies CASSMLLGEETQYF.

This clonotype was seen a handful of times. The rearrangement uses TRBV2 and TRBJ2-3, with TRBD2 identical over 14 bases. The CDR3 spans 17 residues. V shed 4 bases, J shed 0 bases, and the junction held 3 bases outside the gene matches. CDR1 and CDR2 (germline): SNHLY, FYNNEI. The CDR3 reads CASSAGLAGGSTDTQYF. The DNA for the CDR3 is TGTGCCAGCAGTGCCGGACTAGCGGGGGGCAGCACAGATACGCAGTATTTT.

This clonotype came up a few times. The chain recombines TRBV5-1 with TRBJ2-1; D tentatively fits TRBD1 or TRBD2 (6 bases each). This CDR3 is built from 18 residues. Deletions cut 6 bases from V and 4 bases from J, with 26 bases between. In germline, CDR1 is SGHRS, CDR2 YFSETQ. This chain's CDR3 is CASNPGLLVRGRYNEQFF. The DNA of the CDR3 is TGCGCCAGCAACCCAGGTCTTTTGGTGAGGGGGAGGTACAATGAGCAGTTCTTC. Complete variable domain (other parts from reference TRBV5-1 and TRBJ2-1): KAGVTQTPRYLIKTRGQQVTLSCSPISGHRSVSWYQQTPGQGLQFLFEYFSETQRNKGNFPGRFSGRQFSNSRSEMNVSTLELGDSALYLCASNPGLLVRGRYNEQFFGPGTRLTVL.

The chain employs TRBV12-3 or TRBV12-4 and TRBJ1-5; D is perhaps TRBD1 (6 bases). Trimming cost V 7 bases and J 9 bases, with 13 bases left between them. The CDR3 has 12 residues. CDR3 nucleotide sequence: TGTGCCAGCACCAGGGGATGGCTGCCCCAGCATTTT. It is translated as CASTRGWLPQHF.

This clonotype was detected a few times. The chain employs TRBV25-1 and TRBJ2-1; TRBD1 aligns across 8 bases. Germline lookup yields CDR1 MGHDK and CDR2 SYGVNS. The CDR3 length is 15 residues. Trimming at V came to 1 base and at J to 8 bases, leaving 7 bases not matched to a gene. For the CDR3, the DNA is TGTGCCAGCAGTGAATTTCGGCAGGGGGCCGATGAGCAGTTCTTC. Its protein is CASSEFRQGADEQFF.

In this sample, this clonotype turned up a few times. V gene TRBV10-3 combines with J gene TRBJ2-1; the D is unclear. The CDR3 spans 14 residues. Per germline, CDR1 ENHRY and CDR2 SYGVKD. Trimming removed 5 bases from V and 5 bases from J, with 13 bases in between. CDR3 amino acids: CAISPSTGDNEQFF. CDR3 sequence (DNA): TGTGCCATCAGTCCGAGCACTGGGGACAATGAGCAGTTCTTC.

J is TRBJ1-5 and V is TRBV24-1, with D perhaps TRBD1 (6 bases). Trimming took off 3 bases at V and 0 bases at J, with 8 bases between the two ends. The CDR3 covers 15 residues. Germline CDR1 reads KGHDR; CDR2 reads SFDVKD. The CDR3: CATSDGQYSNQPQHF. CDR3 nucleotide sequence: TGTGCCACCAGTGATGGACAGTATAGCAATCAGCCCCAGCATTTT.

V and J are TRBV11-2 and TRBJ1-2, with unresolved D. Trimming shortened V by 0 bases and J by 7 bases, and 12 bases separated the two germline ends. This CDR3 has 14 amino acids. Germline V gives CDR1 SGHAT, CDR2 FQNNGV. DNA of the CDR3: TGTGCCAGCAGCTTAGATCGAGCAGCGGCTGGCTACACCTTC. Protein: CASSLDRAAAGYTF.

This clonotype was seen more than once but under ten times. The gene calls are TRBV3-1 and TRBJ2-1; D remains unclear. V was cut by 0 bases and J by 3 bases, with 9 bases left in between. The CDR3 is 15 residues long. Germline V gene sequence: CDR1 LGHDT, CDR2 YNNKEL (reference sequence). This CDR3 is CASSQDPANYNEQFF. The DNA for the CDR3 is TGTGCCAGCAGCCAAGACCCTGCTAACTACAATGAGCAGTTCTTC.

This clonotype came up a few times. The CDR3 bases are TGTGCCACCAGCCAGGGGACCGGGGAGCTGTTTTTT. Protein sequence: CATSQGTGELFF. V is TRBV24-1 and J is TRBJ2-2; tentatively, D is TRBD1 (6 bases). CDR3 length equals 12 residues. CDR1 is KGHDR and CDR2 is SFDVKD in the germline V gene. Trimming took off 7 bases at V and 5 bases at J, with 7 bases between the two ends.

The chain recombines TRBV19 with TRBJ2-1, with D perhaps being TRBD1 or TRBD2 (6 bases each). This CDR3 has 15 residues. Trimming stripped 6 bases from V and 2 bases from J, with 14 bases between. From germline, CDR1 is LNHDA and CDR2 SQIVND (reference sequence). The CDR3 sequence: CASSIRGGPYNEQFF. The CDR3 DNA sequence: TGTGCCAGTAGCATCAGGGGAGGCCCCTACAATGAGCAGTTCTTC.

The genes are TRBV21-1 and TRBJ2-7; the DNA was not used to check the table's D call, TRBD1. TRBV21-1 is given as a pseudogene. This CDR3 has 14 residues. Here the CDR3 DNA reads TGTGCCAGCAGCAAACCGGGACAGGGTATTGAGCAGTACTTC. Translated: CASSKPGQGIEQYF.

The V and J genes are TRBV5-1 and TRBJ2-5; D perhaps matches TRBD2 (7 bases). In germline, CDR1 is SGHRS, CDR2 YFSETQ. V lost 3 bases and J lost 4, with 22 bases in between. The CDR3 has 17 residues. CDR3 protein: CASSWTPLGGRGETQYF. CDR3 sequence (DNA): TGCGCCAGCAGCTGGACACCTTTGGGGGGGCGAGGAGAGACCCAGTACTTC.

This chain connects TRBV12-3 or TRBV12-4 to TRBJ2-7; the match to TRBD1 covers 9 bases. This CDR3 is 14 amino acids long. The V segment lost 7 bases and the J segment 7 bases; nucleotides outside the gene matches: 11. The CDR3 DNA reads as TGTGCCAGCATGCGACGGGACAGGGTGGGAGAGCAGTACTTC. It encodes CASMRRDRVGEQYF.

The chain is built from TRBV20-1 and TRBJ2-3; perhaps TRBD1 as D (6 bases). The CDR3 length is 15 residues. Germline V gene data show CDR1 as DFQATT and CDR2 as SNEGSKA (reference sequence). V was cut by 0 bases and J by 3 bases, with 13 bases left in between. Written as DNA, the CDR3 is TGCAGTGCTAGAGAGCCCCTACAGGGTACAGATACGCAGTATTTT. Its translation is CSAREPLQGTDTQYF.

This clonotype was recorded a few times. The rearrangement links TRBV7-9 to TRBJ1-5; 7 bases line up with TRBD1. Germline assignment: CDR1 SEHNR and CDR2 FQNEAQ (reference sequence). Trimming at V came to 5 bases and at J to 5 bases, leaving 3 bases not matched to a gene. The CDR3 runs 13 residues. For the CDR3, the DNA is TGTGCCAGCAGCGTCGGGACAGATCAGCCCCAGCATTTT. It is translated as CASSVGTDQPQHF. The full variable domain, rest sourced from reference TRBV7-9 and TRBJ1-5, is DTGVSQNPRHKITKRGQNVTFRCDPISEHNRLYWYRQTLGQGPEFLTYFQNEAQLEKSRLLSDRFSAERPKGSFSTLEIQRTEQGDSAMYLCASSVGTDQPQHFGDGTRLSIL.

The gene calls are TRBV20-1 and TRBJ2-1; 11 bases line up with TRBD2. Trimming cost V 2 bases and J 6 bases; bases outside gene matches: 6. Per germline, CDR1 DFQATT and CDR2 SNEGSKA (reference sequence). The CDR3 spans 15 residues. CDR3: CSARFPGLAGNEQFF. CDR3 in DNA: TGCAGTGCTAGATTCCCCGGACTAGCGGGCAATGAGCAGTTCTTC.

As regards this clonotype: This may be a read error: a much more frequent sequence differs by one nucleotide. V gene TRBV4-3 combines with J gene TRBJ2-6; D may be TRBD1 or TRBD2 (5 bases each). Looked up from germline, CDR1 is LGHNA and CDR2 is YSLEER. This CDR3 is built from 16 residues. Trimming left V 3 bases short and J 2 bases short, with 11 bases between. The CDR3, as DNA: TGCGCCAGCAGCCAGGTCGGGGCCACTGGGGCCAACGTCCTGACTTTC. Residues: CASSQVGATGANVLTF.

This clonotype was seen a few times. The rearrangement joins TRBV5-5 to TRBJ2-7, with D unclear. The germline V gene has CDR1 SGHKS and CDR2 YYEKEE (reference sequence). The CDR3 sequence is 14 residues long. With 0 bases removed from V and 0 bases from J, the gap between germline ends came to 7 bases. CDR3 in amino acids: CASSLVGNSYEQYF. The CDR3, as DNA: TGTGCCAGCAGCTTGGTAGGCAACTCCTACGAGCAGTACTTC.

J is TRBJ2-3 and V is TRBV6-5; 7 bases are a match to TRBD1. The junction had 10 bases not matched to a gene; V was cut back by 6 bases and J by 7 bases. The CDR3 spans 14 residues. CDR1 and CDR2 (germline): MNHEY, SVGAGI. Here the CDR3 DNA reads TGTGCCAGCAGGACCGGGACAGAGACTTATACGCAGTATTTT. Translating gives CASRTGTETYTQYF.

The DNA of the CDR3 is TGTGCCAGCAGTTCGTCAGGGCAATTCAATGAGCAGTTCTTC. Its translation is CASSSSGQFNEQFF. The V call is TRBV6-2 or TRBV6-3, the J call TRBJ2-1, with D possibly matching TRBD1 (5 bases). CDR1 is MNHEY and CDR2 is SVGEGT in the germline V gene. This CDR3 contains 14 residues. Trimming removed 4 bases from V and 6 bases from J, with 13 bases in between.

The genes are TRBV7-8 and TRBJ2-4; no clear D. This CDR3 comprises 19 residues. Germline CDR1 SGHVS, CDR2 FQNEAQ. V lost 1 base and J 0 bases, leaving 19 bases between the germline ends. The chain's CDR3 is CASSLDSSGFALAKNIQYF. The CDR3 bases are TGTGCCAGCAGCTTAGATTCGTCAGGATTCGCACTAGCCAAAAACATTCAGTACTTC.

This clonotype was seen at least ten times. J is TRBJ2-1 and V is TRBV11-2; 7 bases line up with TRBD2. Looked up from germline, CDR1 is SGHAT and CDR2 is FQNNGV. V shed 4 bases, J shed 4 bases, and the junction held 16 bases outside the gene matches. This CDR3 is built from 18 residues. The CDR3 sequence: CASSSKAPGLVGYNEQFF. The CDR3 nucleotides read TGTGCCAGCAGCTCGAAAGCCCCTGGACTAGTGGGGTACAATGAGCAGTTCTTC.

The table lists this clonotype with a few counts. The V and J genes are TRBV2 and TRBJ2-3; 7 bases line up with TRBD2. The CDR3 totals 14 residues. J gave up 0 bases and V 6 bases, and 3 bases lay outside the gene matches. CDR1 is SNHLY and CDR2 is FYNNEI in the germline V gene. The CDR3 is CASRLAGSTDTQYF. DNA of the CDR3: TGTGCCAGCAGGTTAGCGGGTAGCACAGATACGCAGTATTTT. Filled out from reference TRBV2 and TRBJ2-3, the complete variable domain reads EPEVTQTPSHQVTQMGQEVILRCVPISNHLYFYWYRQILGQKVEFLVSFYNNEISEKSEIFDDQFSVERPDGSNFTLKIRSTKLEDSAMYFCASRLAGSTDTQYFGPGTRLTVL.

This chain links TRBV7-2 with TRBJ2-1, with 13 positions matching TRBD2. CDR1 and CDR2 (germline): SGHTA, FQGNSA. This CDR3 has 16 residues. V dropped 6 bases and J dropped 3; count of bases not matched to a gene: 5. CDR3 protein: CASSSGLAGVYNEQFF. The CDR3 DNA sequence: TGTGCCAGCAGTTCCGGACTAGCGGGAGTCTACAATGAGCAGTTCTTC.

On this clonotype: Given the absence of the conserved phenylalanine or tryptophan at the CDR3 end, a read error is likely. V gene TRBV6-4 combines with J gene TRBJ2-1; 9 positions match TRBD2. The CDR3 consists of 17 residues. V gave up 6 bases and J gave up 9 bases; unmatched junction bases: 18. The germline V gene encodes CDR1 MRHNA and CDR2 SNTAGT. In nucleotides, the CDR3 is TGTGCCAGCAGCGAGGGACTAGCCGGGGGCTTTAGCGGTGAGCAGTTCTCC. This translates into CASSEGLAGGFSGEQFS.